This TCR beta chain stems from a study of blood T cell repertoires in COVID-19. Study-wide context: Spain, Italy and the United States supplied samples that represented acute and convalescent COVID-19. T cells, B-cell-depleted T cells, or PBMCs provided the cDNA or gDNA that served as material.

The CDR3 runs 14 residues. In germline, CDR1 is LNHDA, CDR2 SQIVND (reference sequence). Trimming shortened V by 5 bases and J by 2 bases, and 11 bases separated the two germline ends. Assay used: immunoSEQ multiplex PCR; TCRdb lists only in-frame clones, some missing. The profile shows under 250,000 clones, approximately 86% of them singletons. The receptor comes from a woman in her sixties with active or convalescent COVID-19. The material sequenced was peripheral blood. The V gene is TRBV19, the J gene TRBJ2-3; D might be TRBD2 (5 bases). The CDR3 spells CASSPRGITDTQYF. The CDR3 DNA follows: TGTGCCAGTAGTCCCCGGGGAATCACAGATACGCAGTATTTT.